The 3 T cell receptor beta chains reported below all come from one sample, sequenced in a study of blood T cells in healthy people across ages (dated by TCRdb to the mid-2010s). Library creation used 5' RACE. Instrument used: Illumina HiSeq 2500. A second PCR of roughly 7 to 11 cycles was run with a J-beta primer mix and a sample-barcoded 5' primer. TCRdb cleaned the public reads at Q25 with fastp, built clones with MiXCR and kept in-frame beta chains. Each record represents a unique CDR3 protein, reported with the most common genes and DNA among its rows. A total of 750,000 to 1,000,000 distinct CDR3 sequences appear in this sample, 25% to 30% of them only once. The ten top clones hold 9.5% to 13% of the sample. The data also belong to a second study, concerning T cells of mothers and their children.

Source material: blood. The receptors shown here come from a woman in her 40s in good health.

This clonotype was counted a few times. The V call is TRBV27, the J call TRBJ2-4, with a tentative D call TRBD1 (6 bases). V lost 3 bases and J lost 7, with 13 bases in between. This CDR3 has 14 residues. CDR1 and CDR2 from the germline V gene are MNHEY and SMNVEV (reference sequence). CDR3 loop: CASSFRKGENIQYF. CDR3 bases: TGTGCCAGCAGTTTTAGGAAGGGGGAGAACATTCAGTACTTC.

The J gene is TRBJ1-4, the V gene TRBV20-1; D possibly corresponds to TRBD1 (6 bases). Trimming took 1 base from V and 6 from J, leaving 12 bases between them. Germline V gives CDR1 DFQATT, CDR2 SNEGSKA (reference sequence). This CDR3 comprises 14 residues. The DNA of the CDR3 is TGCAGTGCTAGAGTACCAGGGGCGGATGAAAAACTGTTTTTT. Translation gives CSARVPGADEKLFF.

This chain uses TRBV18 with TRBJ2-1; 10 bases are shared with TRBD1. Germline lookup yields CDR1 KGHSH and CDR2 LQKENI. J gave up 7 bases and V 1 base, and 7 bases lay outside the gene matches. The CDR3 length is 16 residues. The CDR3 spells CASSPLRPGQGNEQFF. DNA for the CDR3: TGTGCCAGCTCACCACTACGACCGGGACAGGGGAATGAGCAGTTCTTC.